A selection of T cell receptor beta chains follows, all from one sample in a study of blood T cell repertoires in COVID-19. Produced via immunoSEQ multiplex PCR; TCRdb's table is partial and in-frame only. The sample has around 140,000 clones; 70% to 90% are singletons. Material: peripheral blood. These receptors came from a man between 65 and 85 years old with active COVID-19. Each CDR3 is given with its conserved first and last residue. D genes are given only for firm matches. Clone size is given for some rows only: seen once, a few or many times, or a class if the clone is expanded.

j_call	clone_size	v_call	d_call	cdr3_nt	cdr3_aa
TRBJ2-7	.	TRBV23-1	.	TGCGCCAGCAGTCAATCCGGCTACGAGCAGTACTTC	CASSQSGYEQYF
TRBJ1-1	.	TRBV27	TRBD1	TGTGCCAGCAGTTTATGGGACAGTCCCACTGAAGCTTTCTTT	CASSLWDSPTEAFF
TRBJ2-7	.	TRBV7-2	TRBD2	TGTGCCAGCAGCACAGCGGGCGGGAGCCTCTCCTACGAGCAGTACTTC	CASSTAGGSLSYEQYF
TRBJ2-1	once	TRBV2	TRBD2	TGTGCCAGCAGTGCGGGACTAGCGGGAGGGAATGAGCAGTTCTTC	CASSAGLAGGNEQFF
TRBJ2-1	.	TRBV19	.	TGTGCCAGTAGAAGGAGGTCGGGGGTCAATGAGCAGTTCTTC	CASRRRSGVNEQFF
TRBJ2-5	.	TRBV6-5	TRBD1	TGTGCCAGCAGTTACTCACAGGGGGCAGAGACCCAGTACTTC	CASSYSQGAETQYF
TRBJ2-7	.	TRBV30	.	TGTGCCTGGAGTTCTGCCTACGAGCAGTACTTC	CAWSSAYEQYF
TRBJ1-4	.	TRBV3-1/TRBV3-2	TRBD1	TGTGCCAGCAGCCAAGGAGCCGGGACAGCGGTGAAAGAACTGTTTTTT	CASSQGAGTAVKELFF
TRBJ2-1	.	TRBV5-1	TRBD2	TGCGCCAGCAGCTTGGTTACGGGGGGGTCCTACAATGAGCAGTTCTTC	CASSLVTGGSYNEQFF
TRBJ1-5	few	TRBV5-1	TRBD1	TGCGCCAGCAAACCCGGGACAGAATCCTATCAGCCCCAGCATTTT	CASKPGTESYQPQHF
TRBJ2-7	.	TRBV5-1	.	TGCGCCAGCAGCTTGGACGGGTCTTACTACGAGCAGTACTTC	CASSLDGSYYEQYF
TRBJ2-2	.	TRBV11-1	.	TGTGCCAGCCGAGGAGGTTTGAACACCGGGGAGCTGTTTTTT	CASRGGLNTGELFF
TRBJ2-3	.	TRBV7-9	TRBD2	TGTGCCAGCAGCCCCAAATCCGGGACTAGCGGGAAGGATACGCAGTATTTT	CASSPKSGTSGKDTQYF
TRBJ2-4	few	TRBV19	.	TGTGCCAGTAGTATTTCGGACATTCAGTACTTC	CASSISDIQYF
TRBJ2-5	.	TRBV14	.	TGTGCCAGCAGCCAAGTGGGAGGTGGTTTGACCCAGTACTTC	CASSQVGGGLTQYF
TRBJ2-1	.	TRBV20-1	TRBD2	TGCAGTCATAGCGGGAGTCATGAGCAGTTCTTC	CSHSGSHEQFF
TRBJ1-5	few	TRBV28	TRBD1	TGTGCCATCTCATCGGGACAGGGGGCGACTCAGCCCCAGCATTTT	CAISSGQGATQPQHF
TRBJ2-1	once	TRBV4-2	.	TGTGCCAGCAGCCAGGGGGACTCTGGGGGCAATGAGCAGTTCTTC	CASSQGDSGGNEQFF
TRBJ1-4	.	TRBV6-1	.	TGTGCCAGCAGTGAAGCCAGTGCCAGGGGTAATGAAAAACTGTTTTTT	CASSEASARGNEKLFF
TRBJ2-7	.	TRBV7-9	TRBD1	TGTGCCAGCAGCTTAGGCGGGACAGGGACCTACGAGCAGTACTTC	CASSLGGTGTYEQYF
TRBJ2-1	.	TRBV7-9	TRBD2	TGTGCCAGCAGCTCTAGCGGGGCCTCCTACAATGAGCAGTTCTTC	CASSSSGASYNEQFF
TRBJ2-7	.	TRBV5-1	TRBD1	TGCGCCAGCAGCTTGGAGGGGGCAGGGGAGCAGTACTTC	CASSLEGAGEQYF
TRBJ1-5	.	TRBV7-2	.	TGTGCCAGCAGCTTTGCACAGAGCAATCAGCCCCAGCATTTT	CASSFAQSNQPQHF
TRBJ2-1	.	TRBV7-3	TRBD2	TGTGCCAGCAGCTTGGGGGGACTAGCGGGAAATGAGCAGTTCTTC	CASSLGGLAGNEQFF
TRBJ2-1	.	TRBV19	.	TGTGCGAGCGGCCCCGGGACACTCTACAATGAGCAGTTCTTC	CASGPGTLYNEQFF
TRBJ1-5	.	TRBV5-1	TRBD1	TGCGCCAGCAGCTTGGAGGGGGCGAACAGCAATCAGCCCCAGCATTTT	CASSLEGANSNQPQHF
TRBJ1-1	.	TRBV4-1	TRBD1	TGCGCCAGCAGCCCCGGCCTACAGGGGGTTTGGACTGAAGCTTTCTTT	CASSPGLQGVWTEAFF
TRBJ2-7	.	TRBV7-2	.	TGTGCCAGTGGGCACCCCGAGCAGTACTTC	CASGHPEQYF
TRBJ2-3	.	TRBV5-4	TRBD2	TGTGCCAGCAGCCCGGGACTAGCGGCTTCAGATACGCAGTATTTT	CASSPGLAASDTQYF
TRBJ2-3	few	TRBV7-9	.	TGTGCCAGCAGCCCCAGATCGACAGCTAGCACAGATACGCAGTATTTT	CASSPRSTASTDTQYF
TRBJ2-5	.	TRBV11-2	.	TGTGCCAGCAGCTTAGACCCGGGAGTCCAAGAGACCCAGTACTTC	CASSLDPGVQETQYF
TRBJ1-1	.	TRBV6-2/TRBV6-3	TRBD1	TGTGCCAGCAGTGGCGGACAGGGGGTAACTGAAGCTTTCTTT	CASSGGQGVTEAFF
TRBJ2-3	.	TRBV4-1	TRBD1	TGCGCCAGCAGCCAAGAAACTAGGACAGGGGGCACAGATACGCAGTATTTT	CASSQETRTGGTDTQYF
TRBJ1-6	.	TRBV6-5	.	TGTGCCAGCAGTTACAAACGAGGGGAGGGTTCACCCCTCCACTTT	CASSYKRGEGSPLHF
TRBJ2-3	.	TRBV19	.	TGTGCCAGTAGTATAGCCCCCGGCACAGATACGCAGTATTTT	CASSIAPGTDTQYF
TRBJ1-3	.	TRBV28	.	TGTGCCAGCAGTTGGAGGCCTGGAAACACCATATATTTT	CASSWRPGNTIYF
TRBJ2-4	few	TRBV28	TRBD1	TGTGCCAGCAGTTTCCCCGGGACAGGGGGAACGGCCAAAAACATTCAGTACTTC	CASSFPGTGGTAKNIQYF
TRBJ1-2	.	TRBV19	TRBD1	TGTGCCAGTAGTACCCGACAGGGTATCACAGTCCATGGCTACACCTTC	CASSTRQGITVHGYTF
TRBJ2-5	.	TRBV3-1/TRBV3-2	TRBD2	TGTGCCAGCAGCCATTACGGAGCGGGAGGACAGGAGACCCAGTACTTC	CASSHYGAGGQETQYF
TRBJ2-1	.	TRBV27	.	TGTGCCAGCAGTTTAATCAGTCGCAATGAGCAGTTCTTC	CASSLISRNEQFF
TRBJ2-7	.	TRBV6-2/TRBV6-3	TRBD1	TGTGCCAGCAGCAGGGGACAGATGTACGAGCAGTACTTC	CASSRGQMYEQYF
TRBJ2-5	.	TRBV7-3	.	TGTGCCAGCAGCTTGAGGCCTCAAGAGACCCAGTACTTC	CASSLRPQETQYF
TRBJ1-2	many	TRBV5-6	TRBD1	TGTGCCAGCAGCTCATTTCTATCGGACAGGGTTGAGTATGGCTACACCTTC	CASSSFLSDRVEYGYTF
TRBJ2-3	once	TRBV6-5	TRBD2	TGTGCCAGCGTACCCGGGAGGGCCGTCACAGATACGCAGTATTTT	CASVPGRAVTDTQYF
TRBJ2-5	.	TRBV4-3	.	TGCGCCAGCAGCCTGCGACTACAAGAGACCCAGTACTTC	CASSLRLQETQYF
TRBJ2-1	.	TRBV21-1	.	TGTGCCAGCAGCAAAGTAGTTGGCCTAGCTCCTTACAATGAGCAGTTCTTC	CASSKVVGLAPYNEQFF
TRBJ1-1	.	TRBV28	TRBD1	TGTGCCAGCAGTTCCCCCGGGACAGGCTGGGCATGGGCTTTCTTT	CASSSPGTGWAWAFF
TRBJ2-3	.	TRBV2	.	TGTGCCAGCGCGCTCGGGGGAAGCACAGATACGCAGTATTTT	CASALGGSTDTQYF
TRBJ1-1	.	TRBV28	.	TGTGCCAGCATCGAGAGGAACACTGAAGCTTTCTTT	CASIERNTEAFF
TRBJ2-1	once	TRBV25-1	TRBD2	TGTGCCAGCAGTGTTAGCGGGAGGGCCTTAAATGAGCAGTTCTTC	CASSVSGRALNEQFF